The sequence of this T cell receptor beta chain was determined in a study of blood T cell repertoires in COVID-19 (dated by TCRdb to about 2020). General notes on the study: Samples from collaborators originated in the United States, Italy and Spain and spanned both the acute and convalescent phases of COVID-19. The material from the prospective study consisted of cDNA or gDNA derived from T cells, B-cell-depleted T cells, or PBMCs. Subjects who had been exposed to COVID-19, were actively infected with it, or had recovered from it provided the deeply sampled blood TCRbeta repertoires that made up the dataset. The repertoires were made available in a free public database intended to serve as a resource for research on the immune response to SARS-CoV-2. Samples were obtained from the ongoing ImmuneRACE study (first 160 participants) and from over 1,000 subjects provided by 6 global collaborators. Nearly every sample came with metadata listing a de-identified subject ID, COVID-19 status, age in years and sex. HLA class I and class II types, where available, came from metadata supplied by the sample provider rather than from assay-based typing.

Broader findings and caveats from the paper: The quantity of clinical and demographic metadata differed by source and by participant and was supplied without curation.

Clipping removes 4 bases from V and 6 bases from J, with 3 as the unmatched junction base count. Taken from the germline V gene (reference sequence), the CDR1 and CDR2 loops are LGHDT and YNNKEL. The CDR3, cysteine through phenylalanine, is 14 amino acids long. Left in the record is the CDR3 DNA by itself, 42 bases read in frame from the first base. Collaborating institutions collected whole blood in K2EDTA tubes following their own protocols. For TCRbeta analysis, collaborators shipped samples in one of three forms: frozen whole blood, isolated PBMCs, or DNA extracted from either of those sample types. A word on this clone: Its antigen remains unidentified. No base quality information exists; no much larger clone differs at one position.

TCRbeta CDR3 regions were amplified from genomic DNA using the immunoSEQ Assay, a bias-controlled multiplex PCR. Processing in the source paper ran as follows. Nucleated cell counts per sample were estimated from amplification of reference gene primers within the assay. To quantify the absolute abundance of each unique TCRbeta CDR3 rearrangement, sequence reads were collapsed and filtered. For each sample, productive Simpson clonality was calculated as the square root of Simpson's diversity index across productive rearrangements. TCRdb took over this immuneACCESS table, retaining in-frame rearrangements with V and J assigned. Such tables are incomplete; in checked studies, under half of the missing clones stem from an unresolved V gene, and the remainder is unexplained. D and trimming come from the DNA, and the V and J calls and clone size come from that table. The sample includes 270,000 or so clones, with more than 70% observed a single time. The ten largest clones represent about 3.4% of the sample.

The sample comprised peripheral blood. The receptor was isolated from a young woman with acute or convalescent COVID-19. The chain joins TRBV3-1 (or the pseudogene TRBV3-2) to TRBJ2-2; 9 central nucleotides agree with TRBD1. In nucleotide form, the sequence is TGTGCCAGCAGCCCCGGGACAGGGTCCGGGGAGCTGTTTTTT. Translated, this gives CASSPGTGSGELFF.